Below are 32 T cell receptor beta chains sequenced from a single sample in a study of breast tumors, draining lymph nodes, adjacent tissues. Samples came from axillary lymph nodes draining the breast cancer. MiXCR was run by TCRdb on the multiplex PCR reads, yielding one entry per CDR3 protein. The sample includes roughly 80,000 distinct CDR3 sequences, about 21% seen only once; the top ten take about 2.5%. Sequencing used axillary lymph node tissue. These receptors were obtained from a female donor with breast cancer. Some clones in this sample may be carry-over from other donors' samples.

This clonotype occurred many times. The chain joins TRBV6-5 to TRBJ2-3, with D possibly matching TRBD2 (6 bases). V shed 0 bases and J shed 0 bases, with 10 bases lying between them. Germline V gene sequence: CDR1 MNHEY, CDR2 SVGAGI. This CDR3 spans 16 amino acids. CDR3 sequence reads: CASSYSGGVSTDTQYF. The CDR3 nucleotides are TGTGCCAGCAGTTACTCGGGCGGGGTTAGCACAGATACGCAGTATTTT.

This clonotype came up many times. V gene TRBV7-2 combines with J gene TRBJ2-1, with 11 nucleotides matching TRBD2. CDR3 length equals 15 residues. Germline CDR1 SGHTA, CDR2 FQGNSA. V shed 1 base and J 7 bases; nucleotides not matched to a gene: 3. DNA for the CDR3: TGTGCCAGCAGCTTAGAGCCTAGCGGGGGGAATGAGCAGTTCTTC. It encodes CASSLEPSGGNEQFF.

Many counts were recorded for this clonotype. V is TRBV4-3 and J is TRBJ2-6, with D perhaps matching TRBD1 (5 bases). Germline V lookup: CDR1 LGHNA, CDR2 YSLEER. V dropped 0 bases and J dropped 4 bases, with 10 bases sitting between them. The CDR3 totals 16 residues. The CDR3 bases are TGCGCCAGCAGCCAAGATCTGGGGCCCGGGGCCAACGTCCTGACTTTC. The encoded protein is CASSQDLGPGANVLTF.

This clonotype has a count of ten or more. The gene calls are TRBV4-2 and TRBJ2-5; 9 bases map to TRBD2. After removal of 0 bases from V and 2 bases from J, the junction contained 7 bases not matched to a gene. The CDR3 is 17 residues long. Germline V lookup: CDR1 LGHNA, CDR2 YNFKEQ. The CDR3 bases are TGTGCCAGCAGCCAAGATTTCGCTAGCGGGATACAAGAGACCCAGTACTTC. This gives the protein CASSQDFASGIQETQYF.

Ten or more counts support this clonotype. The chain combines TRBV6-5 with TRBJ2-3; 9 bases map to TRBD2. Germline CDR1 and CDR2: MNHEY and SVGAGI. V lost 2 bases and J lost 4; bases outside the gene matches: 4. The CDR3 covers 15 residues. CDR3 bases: TGTGCCAGCAGTTACCGGGCTAGCGGGGCAGATACGCAGTATTTT. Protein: CASSYRASGADTQYF.

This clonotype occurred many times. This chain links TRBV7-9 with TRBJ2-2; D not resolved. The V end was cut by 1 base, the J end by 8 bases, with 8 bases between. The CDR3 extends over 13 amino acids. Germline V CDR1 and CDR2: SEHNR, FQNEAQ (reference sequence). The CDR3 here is CASSLVAPGELFF. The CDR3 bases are TGTGCCAGCAGCTTAGTGGCTCCTGGGGAGCTGTTTTTT. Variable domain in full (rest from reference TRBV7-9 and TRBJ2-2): DTGVSQNPRHKITKRGQNVTFRCDPISEHNRLYWYRQTLGQGPEFLTYFQNEAQLEKSRLLSDRFSAERPKGSFSTLEIQRTEQGDSAMYLCASSLVAPGELFFGEGSRLTVL.

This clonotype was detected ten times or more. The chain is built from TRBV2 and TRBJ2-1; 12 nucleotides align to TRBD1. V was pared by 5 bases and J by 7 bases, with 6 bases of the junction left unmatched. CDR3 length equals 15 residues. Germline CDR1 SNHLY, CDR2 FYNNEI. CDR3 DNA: TGTGCCAGCAGTACCGGGACAGGGGGCTGGAATGAGCAGTTCTTC. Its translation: CASSTGTGGWNEQFF.

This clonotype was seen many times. CDR3 loop: CASSQGLAGAVDTQYF. CDR3 bases: TGCGCCAGCAGCCAAGGACTAGCGGGAGCTGTAGATACGCAGTATTTT. This chain connects TRBV4-3 to TRBJ2-3; 12 bases are a match to TRBD2. The length of the CDR3 is 16 residues. The J segment lost 5 bases and the V segment lost 1 base, leaving 4 bases of the junction unmatched. Germline V gene lookup returns CDR1 LGHNA and CDR2 YSLEER.

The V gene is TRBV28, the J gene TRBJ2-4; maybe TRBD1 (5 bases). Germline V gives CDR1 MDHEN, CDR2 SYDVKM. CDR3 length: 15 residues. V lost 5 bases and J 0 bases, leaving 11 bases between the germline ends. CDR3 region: CASSQTELAKNIQYF. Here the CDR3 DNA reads TGTGCCAGCAGTCAGACAGAACTAGCCAAAAACATTCAGTACTTC.

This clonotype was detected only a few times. The CDR3, as DNA: TGTGCCAGCCTTAGCGGGAGTGGTGGAGAGACCCAGTACTTC. Translated, it gives CASLSGSGGETQYF. The V call is TRBV6-1, the J call TRBJ2-5; TRBD2 agrees at 9 bases. CDR3 size: 14 residues. V shed 8 bases, J shed 4 bases, and the junction held 8 bases outside the gene matches. Germline loops: CDR1 MNHNS, CDR2 SASEGT.

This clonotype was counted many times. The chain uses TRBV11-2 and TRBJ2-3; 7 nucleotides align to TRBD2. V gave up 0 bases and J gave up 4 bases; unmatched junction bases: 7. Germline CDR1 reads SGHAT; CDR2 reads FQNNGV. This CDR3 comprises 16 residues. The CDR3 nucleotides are TGTGCCAGCAGCTTAGACCCCGCGGGAGTCGCAGATACGCAGTATTTT. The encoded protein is CASSLDPAGVADTQYF.

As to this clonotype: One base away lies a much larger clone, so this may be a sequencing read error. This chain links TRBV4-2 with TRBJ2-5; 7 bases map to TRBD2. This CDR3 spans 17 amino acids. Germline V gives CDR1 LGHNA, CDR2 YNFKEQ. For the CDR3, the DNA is TGTGCCAGCAGCCAAGGAGGGGAGGGCCCTCGAGGAGAGGCCCAGTACTTC. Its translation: CASSQGGEGPRGEAQYF.

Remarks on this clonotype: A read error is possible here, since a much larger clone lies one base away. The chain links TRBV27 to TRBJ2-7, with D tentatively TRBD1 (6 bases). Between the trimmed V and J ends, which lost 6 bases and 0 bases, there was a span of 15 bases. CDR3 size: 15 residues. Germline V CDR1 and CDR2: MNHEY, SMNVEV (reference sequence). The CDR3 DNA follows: TGTGCCAGCAGCTCTTCCAGACAGGCCTCCTACGAGCAGTACTTC. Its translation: CASSSSRQASYEQYF.

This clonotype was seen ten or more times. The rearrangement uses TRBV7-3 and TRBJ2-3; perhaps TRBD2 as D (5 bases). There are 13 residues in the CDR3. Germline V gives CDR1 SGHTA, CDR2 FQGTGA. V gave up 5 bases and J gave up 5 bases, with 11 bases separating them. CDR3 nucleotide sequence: TGTGCCAGCAGCCCCCAGGCGGGAGATACGCAGTATTTT. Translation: CASSPQAGDTQYF.

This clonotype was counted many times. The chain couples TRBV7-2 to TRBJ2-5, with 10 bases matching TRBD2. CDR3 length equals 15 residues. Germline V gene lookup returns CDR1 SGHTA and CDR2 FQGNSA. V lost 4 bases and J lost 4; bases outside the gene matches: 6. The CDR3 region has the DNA TGTGCCAGCAGCTCACCACTAGCGGGAAGAGAGACCCAGTACTTC. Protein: CASSSPLAGRETQYF.

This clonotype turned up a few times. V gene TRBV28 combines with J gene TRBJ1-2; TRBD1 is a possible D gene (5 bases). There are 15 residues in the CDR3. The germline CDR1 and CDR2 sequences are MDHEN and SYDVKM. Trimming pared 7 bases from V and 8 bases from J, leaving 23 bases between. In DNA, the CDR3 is TGTGCCAGCACCCCTTCATCTACGGGACGCAGGGGCTACACCTTC. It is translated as CASTPSSTGRRGYTF.

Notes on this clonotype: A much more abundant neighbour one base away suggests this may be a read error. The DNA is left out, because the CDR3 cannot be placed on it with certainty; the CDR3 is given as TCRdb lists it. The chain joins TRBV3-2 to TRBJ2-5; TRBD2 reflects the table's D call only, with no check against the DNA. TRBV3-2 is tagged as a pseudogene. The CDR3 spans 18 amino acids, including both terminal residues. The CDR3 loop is CASSPPWASGSFQETQYF.

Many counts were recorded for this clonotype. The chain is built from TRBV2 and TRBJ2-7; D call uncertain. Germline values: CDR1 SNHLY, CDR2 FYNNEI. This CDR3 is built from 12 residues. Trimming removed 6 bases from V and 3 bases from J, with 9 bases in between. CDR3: CASRIVSYEQYF. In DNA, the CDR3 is TGTGCCAGCAGAATAGTAAGCTACGAGCAGTACTTC.

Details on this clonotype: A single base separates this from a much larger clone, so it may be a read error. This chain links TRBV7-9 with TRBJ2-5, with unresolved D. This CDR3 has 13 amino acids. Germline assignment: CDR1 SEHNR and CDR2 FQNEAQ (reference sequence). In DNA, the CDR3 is TGTGCCAGCAGCCCGGCGTACCAAGAGACCCAGTGCTTC. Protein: CASSPAYQETQCF.

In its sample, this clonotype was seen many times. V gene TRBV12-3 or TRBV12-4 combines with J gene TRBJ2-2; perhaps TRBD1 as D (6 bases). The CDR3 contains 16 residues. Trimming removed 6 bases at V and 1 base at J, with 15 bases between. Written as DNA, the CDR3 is TGTGCCAGCAGCCGGACAGTGGTGCTGAACACCGGGGAGCTGTTTTTT. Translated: CASSRTVVLNTGELFF.

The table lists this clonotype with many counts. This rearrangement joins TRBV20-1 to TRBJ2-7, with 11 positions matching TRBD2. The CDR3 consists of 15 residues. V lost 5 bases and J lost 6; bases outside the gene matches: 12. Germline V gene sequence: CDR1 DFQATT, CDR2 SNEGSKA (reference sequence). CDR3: CSAQLLAGGFGEQYF. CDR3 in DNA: TGCAGTGCTCAACTTCTAGCGGGAGGATTTGGCGAGCAGTACTTC.

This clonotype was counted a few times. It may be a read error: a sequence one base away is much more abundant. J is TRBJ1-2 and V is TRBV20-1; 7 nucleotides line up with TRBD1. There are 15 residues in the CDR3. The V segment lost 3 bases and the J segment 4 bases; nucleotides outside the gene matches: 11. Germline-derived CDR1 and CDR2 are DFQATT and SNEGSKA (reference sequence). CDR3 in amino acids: CSARPPTGKSYGYTF. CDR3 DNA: TGCAGTGCTAGGCCCCCGACAGGGAAGAGCTATGGCTACACCTTC.

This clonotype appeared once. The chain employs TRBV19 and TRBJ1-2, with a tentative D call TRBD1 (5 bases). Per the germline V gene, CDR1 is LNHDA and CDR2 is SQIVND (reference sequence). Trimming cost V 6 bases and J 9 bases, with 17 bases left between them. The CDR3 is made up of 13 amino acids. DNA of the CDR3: TGTGCCAGTAGCCGGGACTCCCGGTATAGCTACACCTTC. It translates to CASSRDSRYSYTF.

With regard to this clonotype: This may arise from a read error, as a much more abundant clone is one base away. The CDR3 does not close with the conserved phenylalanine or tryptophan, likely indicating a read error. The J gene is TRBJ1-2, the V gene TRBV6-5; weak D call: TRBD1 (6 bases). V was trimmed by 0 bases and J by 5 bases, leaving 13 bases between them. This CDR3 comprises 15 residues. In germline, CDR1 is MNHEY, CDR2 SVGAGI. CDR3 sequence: CASSYSSGEGYGYTS. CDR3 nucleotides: TGTGCCAGCAGTTACTCGTCAGGGGAAGGGTATGGCTACACCTCC.

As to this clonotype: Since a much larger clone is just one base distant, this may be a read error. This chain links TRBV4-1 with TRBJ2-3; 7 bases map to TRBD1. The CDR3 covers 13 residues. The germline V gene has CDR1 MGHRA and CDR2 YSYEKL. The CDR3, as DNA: TGCGCCAGCAGCCAAGATGGGACAGATACGCAGTGTTTT. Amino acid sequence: CASSQDGTDTQCF.

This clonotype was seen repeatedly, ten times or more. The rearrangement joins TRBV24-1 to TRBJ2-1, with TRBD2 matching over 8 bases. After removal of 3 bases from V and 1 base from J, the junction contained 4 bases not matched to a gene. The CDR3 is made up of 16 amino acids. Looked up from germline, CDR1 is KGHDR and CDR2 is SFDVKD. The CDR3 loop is CATSDVAGSSYNEQFF. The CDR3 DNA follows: TGTGCCACCAGTGATGTAGCGGGATCATCCTACAATGAGCAGTTCTTC.

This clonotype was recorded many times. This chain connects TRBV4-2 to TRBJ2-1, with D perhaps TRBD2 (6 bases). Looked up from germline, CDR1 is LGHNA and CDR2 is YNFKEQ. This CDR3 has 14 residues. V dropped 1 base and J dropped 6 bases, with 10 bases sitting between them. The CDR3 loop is CASSQATAGNEQFF. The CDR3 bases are TGTGCCAGCAGCCAAGCCACAGCGGGCAATGAGCAGTTCTTC.

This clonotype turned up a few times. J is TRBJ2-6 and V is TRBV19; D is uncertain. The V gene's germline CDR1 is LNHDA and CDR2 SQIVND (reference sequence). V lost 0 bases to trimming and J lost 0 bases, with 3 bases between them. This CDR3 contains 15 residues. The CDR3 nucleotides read TGTGCCAGTAGTATAGATCACTCTGGGGCCAACGTCCTGACTTTC. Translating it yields CASSIDHSGANVLTF.

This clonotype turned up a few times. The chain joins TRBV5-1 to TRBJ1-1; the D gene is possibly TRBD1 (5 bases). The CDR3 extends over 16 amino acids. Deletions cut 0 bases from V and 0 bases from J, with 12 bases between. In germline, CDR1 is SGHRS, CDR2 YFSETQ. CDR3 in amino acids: CASSLAGGLVNTEAFF. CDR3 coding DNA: TGCGCCAGCAGCTTGGCGGGGGGTCTCGTGAACACTGAAGCTTTCTTT.

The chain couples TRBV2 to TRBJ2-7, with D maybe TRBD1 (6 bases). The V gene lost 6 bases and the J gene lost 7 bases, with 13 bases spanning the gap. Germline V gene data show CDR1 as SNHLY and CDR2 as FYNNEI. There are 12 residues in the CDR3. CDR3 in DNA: TGTGCCAGCAGGACAGGAGCTAGAGAGCAGTACTTC. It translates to CASRTGAREQYF.

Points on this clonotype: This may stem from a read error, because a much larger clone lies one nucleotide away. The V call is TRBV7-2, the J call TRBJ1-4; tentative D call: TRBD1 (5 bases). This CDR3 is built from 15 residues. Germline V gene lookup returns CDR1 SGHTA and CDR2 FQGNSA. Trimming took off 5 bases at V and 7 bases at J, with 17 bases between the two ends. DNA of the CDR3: TGTGCCAGCAGCCCCTCTGGAGGGGAAAGTGAAAAACTGTTTTTT. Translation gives CASSPSGGESEKLFF.

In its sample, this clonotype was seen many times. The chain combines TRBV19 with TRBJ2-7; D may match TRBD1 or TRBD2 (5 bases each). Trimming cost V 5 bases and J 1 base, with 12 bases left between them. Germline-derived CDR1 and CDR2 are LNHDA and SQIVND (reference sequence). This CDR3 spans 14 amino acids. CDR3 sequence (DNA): TGTGCCAGTAGTCTCGGGACGGCATCCTACGAGCAGTACTTC. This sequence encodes CASSLGTASYEQYF.